What follows are 25 T cell receptor beta chains derived from one specimen sequenced in a study of shared clonotypes between healthy human individuals. Naive CD8 cells lacked CD45RO, underwent positive selection for CCR7 and left out terminally differentiated effector memory CD45RA+ cells. Assay: immunoSEQ multiplex PCR; the TCRdb copy retains only in-frame clones and omits some. The sample lists approximately 1.9 million clones, around 95% seen once, with about 1.7% in the top ten. Source material: naive CD8+ T cells from PBMCs. The receptors originated from a man aged 18-30 years in good health. Some clones in this sample may be carry-over from other donors' samples.

The gene calls are TRBV5-6 and TRBJ2-5; D perhaps matches TRBD1 (6 bases). Germline CDR1 SGHDT, CDR2 YYEEEE. V gave up 5 bases and J gave up 3 bases, with 8 bases separating them. The CDR3 length is 12 residues. This CDR3 is CASRGAEETQYF. In DNA, the CDR3 is TGTGCCAGCAGGGGGGCGGAAGAGACCCAGTACTTC.

This clone was recorded a few times. V is TRBV6-6 and J is TRBJ2-5; no clear D gene. V was cut by 2 bases and J by 5 bases, with 9 bases left in between. Germline CDR1 is MNHNY and CDR2 is SVGAGI (reference sequence). CDR3 size: 13 residues. The CDR3 sequence: CASSYPVGETQYF. CDR3 nucleotides: TGTGCCAGCAGTTACCCCGTCGGGGAGACCCAGTACTTC.

Only one count was recorded for this clone. The chain has TRBV9 and TRBJ2-3; D is unresolved. CDR3 length equals 15 residues. V shed 3 bases and J shed 0 bases, with 11 bases lying between them. CDR1 and CDR2 (germline): SGDLS, YYNGEE. The CDR3 loop is CASSDSFDSTDTQYF. For the CDR3, the DNA is TGTGCCAGCAGCGACTCATTCGACAGCACAGATACGCAGTATTTT.

V is TRBV7-2 and J is TRBJ1-5; D not resolved. This CDR3 is built from 16 residues. Germline loops: CDR1 SGHTA, CDR2 FQGNSA. V was clipped by 1 base and J by 6 bases, with 16 bases between them. The CDR3 loop is CASSLEAGTGSQPQHF. The CDR3 region has the DNA TGTGCCAGCAGCTTAGAAGCGGGAACGGGCAGTCAGCCCCAGCATTTT.

This sequence joins TRBV9 and TRBJ2-1; 8 bases agree with TRBD1. V was pared by 3 bases and J by 12 bases, with 11 bases of the junction left unmatched. This CDR3 is built from 14 residues. The germline CDR1 and CDR2 sequences are SGDLS and YYNGEE. The CDR3 sequence is CASSGRQGPTGQFF. DNA of the CDR3: TGTGCCAGCAGCGGCAGACAGGGGCCCACTGGGCAGTTCTTC.

This sequence joins TRBV28 and TRBJ2-7; 8 positions match TRBD1. V trimming: 6 bases; J trimming: 4 bases; junction bases outside the gene matches: 8. CDR1 and CDR2 from the germline V gene are MDHEN and SYDVKM. This CDR3 spans 14 amino acids. CDR3 nucleotide sequence: TGTGCCAGCAGACAACAGGGGGAATGGTACGAGCAGTACTTC. It codes for CASRQQGEWYEQYF.

The chain has TRBV7-3 and TRBJ2-1; D may be TRBD1 (6 bases). Deletions cut 5 bases from V and 4 bases from J, with 15 bases between. There are 15 residues in the CDR3. Germline-derived CDR1 and CDR2 are SGHTA and FQGTGA. CDR3 loop: CASSPRGDRYNEQFF. CDR3 coding DNA: TGTGCCAGCAGCCCCCGGGGCGACAGGTACAATGAGCAGTTCTTC.

This rearrangement joins TRBV4-3 to TRBJ2-1; 13 bases match TRBD2. Germline loops: CDR1 LGHNA, CDR2 YSLEER. Germline trimming cut 4 bases from V and 0 bases from J; bases unmatched to any gene: 3. The CDR3 runs to 17 residues. DNA for the CDR3: TGCGCCAGCAGCCTGGGACTAGCGGGGAGCTCCTACAATGAGCAGTTCTTC. Protein sequence: CASSLGLAGSSYNEQFF.

The rearrangement uses TRBV9 and TRBJ2-1, with D tentatively TRBD2 (6 bases). CDR3 size: 14 residues. From germline, CDR1 is SGDLS and CDR2 YYNGEE. V was clipped by 6 bases and J by 9 bases, with 19 bases between them. CDR3 coding DNA: TGTGCCAGCAACCCCGGGGGTTCGGCGGGTGAGCAGTTCTTC. This translates into CASNPGGSAGEQFF.

The V gene is TRBV27, the J gene TRBJ2-1, with 9 bases lining up with TRBD2. CDR3 length: 17 amino acids. Germline CDR1 and CDR2: MNHEY and SMNVEV (reference sequence). J was trimmed by 4 bases and V by 5 bases; bases with no gene match: 12. CDR3 coding DNA: TGTGCCAGCAGTCTCGCTAATGGACTAGCGCCATACAATGAGCAGTTCTTC. This codes for CASSLANGLAPYNEQFF.

Only one count was recorded for this clone. V is TRBV19 and J is TRBJ2-7; 9 nucleotides agree with TRBD1. Trimming at V came to 4 bases and at J to 3 bases, leaving 7 bases not matched to a gene. The V gene's germline CDR1 is LNHDA and CDR2 SQIVND (reference sequence). CDR3 length: 15 residues. The CDR3 bases are TGTGCCAGTAGTACCCGGGGACAGGGTCTCTACGAGCAGTACTTC. This codes for CASSTRGQGLYEQYF.

The chain carries TRBV19 and TRBJ2-1, with D possibly matching TRBD2 (6 bases). CDR3 length: 15 residues. Trimming cost V 5 bases and J 0 bases, with 11 bases left between them. CDR1 LNHDA and CDR2 SQIVND come from the germline V gene (reference sequence). The CDR3, as DNA: TGTGCCAGTAGTCTGCCGGGAGCCTCCTACAATGAGCAGTTCTTC. Translated: CASSLPGASYNEQFF.

The rearrangement links TRBV4-1 to TRBJ2-7; the D call may be TRBD1 or TRBD2 (5 bases each). Trimming took 4 bases from V and 6 from J, leaving 16 bases between them. The CDR3 spans 14 residues. Looked up from germline, CDR1 is MGHRA and CDR2 is YSYEKL. The CDR3 DNA follows: TGCGCCAGCAGCCGGCAGAGAGGGGTGTCCGAGCAGTACTTC. Amino acids: CASSRQRGVSEQYF.

V gene TRBV5-6 combines with J gene TRBJ2-1, with unresolved D. V was shortened by 5 bases and J by 4 bases, with 13 bases between the two germline ends. This CDR3 is 14 amino acids long. Germline lookup yields CDR1 SGHDT and CDR2 YYEEEE. CDR3 in DNA: TGTGCCAGCAGTAAAAGGGTCGCTTACAATGAGCAGTTCTTC. It codes for CASSKRVAYNEQFF.

As to this clone: Additional DNA sequences in this sample encode the identical CDR3. The chain carries TRBV27 and TRBJ1-4; the D gene is possibly TRBD1 (5 bases). The V gene's germline CDR1 is MNHEY and CDR2 SMNVEV (reference sequence). The CDR3 runs 15 residues. V lost 5 bases and J 0 bases, leaving 10 bases between the germline ends. Written as DNA, the CDR3 is TGTGCCAGCAGTCCGTGGGGGGCAACTAATGAAAAACTGTTTTTT. Translation gives CASSPWGATNEKLFF.

The rearrangement links TRBV28 to TRBJ1-1; weak D call: TRBD1 (5 bases). The CDR3 is 13 residues long. CDR1 and CDR2 from the germline V gene are MDHEN and SYDVKM. V dropped 2 bases and J dropped 8 bases, with 12 bases sitting between them. DNA of the CDR3: TGTGCCAGCAGTTTAAACTTTGGGGCGGAAGCTTTCTTT. Translating gives CASSLNFGAEAFF.

This clone was recorded only once. This chain links TRBV15 with TRBJ2-1; 10 nucleotides align to TRBD2. Germline CDR1 reads LNHNV; CDR2 reads YYDKDF (reference sequence). The ends lost 0 bases at V and 0 bases at J; junction bases unmatched: 2. This CDR3 region has 17 residues. This CDR3 is CATSRDGTSVSYNEQFF. The CDR3 bases are TGTGCCACCAGCAGAGATGGGACTAGCGTCTCCTACAATGAGCAGTTCTTC. The whole variable domain, filled in from reference TRBV15 and TRBJ2-1, reads DAMVIQNPRYQVTQFGKPVTLSCSQTLNHNVMYWYQQKSSQAPKLLFHYYDKDFNNEADTPDNFQSRRPNTSFCFLDIRSPGLGDTAMYLCATSRDGTSVSYNEQFFGPGTRLTVL.

This chain connects TRBV5-1 to TRBJ2-1, with 10 positions matching TRBD2. CDR1 is SGHRS and CDR2 is YFSETQ in the germline V gene. V shed 6 bases, J shed 10 bases, and the junction held 10 bases outside the gene matches. The CDR3 has 14 residues. CDR3 protein: CASTMVAGGAEQFF. The CDR3 DNA reads as TGCGCCAGCACTATGGTAGCGGGAGGCGCCGAGCAGTTCTTC. Based on the CDR3 plus reference TRBV5-1 and TRBJ2-1, the full variable domain is KAGVTQTPRYLIKTRGQQVTLSCSPISGHRSVSWYQQTPGQGLQFLFEYFSETQRNKGNFPGRFSGRQFSNSRSEMNVSTLELGDSALYLCASTMVAGGAEQFFGPGTRLTVL.

The chain carries TRBV7-9 and TRBJ2-5, with TRBD2 matching over 9 bases. The CDR3 consists of 16 residues. From germline, CDR1 is SEHNR and CDR2 FQNEAQ (reference sequence). Unmatched junction bases numbered 8, after V lost 6 bases and J lost 0 bases. CDR3 DNA: TGTGCCAGCAGTTTGGGGCCTAGCGGGAACCAAGAGACCCAGTACTTC. It is translated as CASSLGPSGNQETQYF.

This clone was seen just once. The chain carries TRBV11-2 and TRBJ2-1, with D unresolved. There are 14 residues in the CDR3. In germline, CDR1 is SGHAT, CDR2 FQNNGV. V lost 8 bases, J lost 3 bases, and 14 bases lay in between. CDR3 in amino acids: CASLDQGYYNEQFF. In DNA form, the CDR3 reads TGTGCCAGCTTGGACCAAGGATACTACAATGAGCAGTTCTTC. Looking up the rest from reference TRBV11-2 and TRBJ2-1 gives the full variable domain: EAGVAQSPRYKIIEKRQSVAFWCNPISGHATLYWYQQILGQGPKLLIQFQNNGVVDDSQLPKDRFSAERLKGVDSTLKIQPAKLEDSAVYLCASLDQGYYNEQFFGPGTRLTVL.

The V gene is TRBV5-1, the J gene TRBJ2-7, with no clear D. Per germline, CDR1 SGHRS and CDR2 YFSETQ. This CDR3 has 14 residues. Deletions cut 2 bases from V and 4 bases from J, with 13 bases between. DNA of the CDR3: TGCGCCAGCAGCTTAAGTATTATGGGTTACGAGCAGTACTTC. Its protein is CASSLSIMGYEQYF.

This sequence joins TRBV6-5 and TRBJ2-2; D gene uncertain. Trimming shortened V by 9 bases and J by 6 bases, and 8 bases separated the two germline ends. CDR1 is MNHEY and CDR2 is SVGAGI in the germline V gene. There are 11 residues in the CDR3. CDR3 coding DNA: TGTGCCAGTAGGGCGGCCGGGGAGCTGTTTTTT. It translates to CASRAAGELFF.

The rearrangement uses TRBV4-2 and TRBJ2-7; 10 positions match TRBD2. The CDR3 is 17 amino acids. Germline V gives CDR1 LGHNA, CDR2 YNFKEQ. V was clipped by 4 bases and J by 1 base; unmatched bases: 10. CDR3: CASSPNFKLAGSYEQYF. Here the CDR3 DNA reads TGTGCCAGCAGCCCGAACTTCAAACTAGCGGGGTCCTACGAGCAGTACTTC.

The J gene is TRBJ2-1, the V gene TRBV9; D is ambiguous. Deletions cut 1 base from V and 10 bases from J, with 15 bases between. CDR3 size: 14 residues. The germline V gene has CDR1 SGDLS and CDR2 YYNGEE. CDR3 nucleotides: TGTGCCAGCAGCGTACTGTCGGACCCTTGGGAGCAGTTCTTC. Residues: CASSVLSDPWEQFF.

The rearrangement uses TRBV27 and TRBJ1-2; TRBD1 aligns across 8 bases. Germline values: CDR1 MNHEY, CDR2 SMNVEV (reference sequence). Germline trimming cut 6 bases from V and 3 bases from J; bases unmatched to any gene: 9. The CDR3 is 15 residues long. CDR3 residues: CASSGTGGLDYGYTF. The CDR3 nucleotides read TGTGCCAGCAGCGGAACAGGGGGGCTAGACTATGGCTACACCTTC.